The 18 T cell receptor beta chains below were found in one sample sequenced in a study of T cells in Graves' hyperthyroidism and ophthalmopathy. RNA transcripts gave rise to amplified TCR beta CDR3 regions. HTBI primers were the set used in a first-round RT-PCR of the TCR CDR3. MiXCR was run by TCRdb on the multiplex PCR reads, yielding one entry per CDR3 protein. The data show about 570,000 distinct CDR3 sequences, 11% to 15% seen once. Source material: blood. The receptors come from a middle-aged woman with Graves' hyperthyroidism.

This clonotype has a count of ten or more. The V and J genes are TRBV18 and TRBJ2-1; TRBD2 is a possible D gene (6 bases). Trimming pared 3 bases from V and 7 bases from J, leaving 19 bases between. The CDR3 has 16 amino acids. The V gene's germline CDR1 is KGHSH and CDR2 LQKENI. CDR3 nucleotide sequence: TGTGCCAGCTCACCCCTCCCCCGGGAGAACGAGAATGAGCAGTTCTTC. Its protein product is CASSPLPRENENEQFF.

This clonotype was seen at least ten times. This sequence joins TRBV3-1 and TRBJ1-1; D gene ambiguous. Between the trimmed V and J ends, which lost 0 bases and 1 base, there was a span of 9 bases. The germline V gene has CDR1 LGHDT and CDR2 YNNKEL (reference sequence). The CDR3 contains 15 residues. CDR3 in DNA: TGTGCCAGCAGCCAAGATTCGGGGTCGAACACTGAAGCTTTCTTT. It specifies CASSQDSGSNTEAFF.

This clonotype was seen ten or more times. DNA of the CDR3: TGCAGCGCCAGGAGGGCAGAGGAGACCCAGTACTTC. Its protein product is CSARRAEETQYF. This chain joins TRBV29-1 and TRBJ2-5; TRBD2 is a possible D gene (6 bases). The CDR3 spans 12 residues. Germline CDR1 reads SQVTM; CDR2 reads ANQGSEA. Trimming removed 7 bases from V and 5 bases from J, with 14 bases in between.

This clonotype was counted many times. The chain links TRBV11-3 to TRBJ2-2; TRBD2 matches 7 bases. Losses at the gene ends were 3 bases for V and 4 bases for J; bases not matched to a gene: 8. CDR3 size: 16 residues. The germline V gene encodes CDR1 SGHNT and CDR2 YENEEA. CDR3 coding DNA: TGTGCCAGCAGCTTCAGTGGGGGGGGGAGCACCGGGGAGCTGTTTTTT. It yields the protein CASSFSGGGSTGELFF.

To note about this clonotype: A much larger clone lies one base from this, so it may be a read error. This sequence joins TRBV27 and TRBJ2-7; TRBD2 might be the D (6 bases). The CDR3 sequence is 17 residues long. Germline assignment: CDR1 MNHEY and CDR2 SMNVEV (reference sequence). CDR3 sequence (DNA): TGTGCCAGCAGCCAAACCGGTCCCGGGACTGGAGCCTACGAGCAGCACTTC. Protein: CASSQTGPGTGAYEQHF.

This clonotype came up many times. The J gene is TRBJ2-1, the V gene TRBV12-3 or TRBV12-4; no reliable D call. The CDR3 loop spans 15 amino acids. The V and J ends lost 5 bases and 0 bases respectively, with 11 bases between them. CDR3 protein: CASSVTPSSYNEQFF. For the CDR3, the DNA is TGTGCCAGCAGTGTTACCCCGAGCTCCTACAATGAGCAGTTCTTC.

This clonotype was counted at least ten times. The V and J genes are TRBV11-3 and TRBJ2-1, with a weak D call TRBD2 (6 bases). V gave up 7 bases and J gave up 3 bases, with 22 bases separating them. Germline loops: CDR1 SGHNT, CDR2 YENEEA. This CDR3 has 17 amino acids. The CDR3 reads CASTGGSEGLYYNEQFF. The CDR3, as DNA: TGTGCCAGCACCGGAGGGTCAGAAGGGTTATACTACAATGAGCAGTTCTTC.

The chain joins TRBV29-1 to TRBJ2-3; D is undetermined. CDR1 and CDR2 from the germline V gene are SQVTM and ANQGSEA. Trimming pared 2 bases from V and 2 bases from J, leaving 8 bases between. The CDR3 extends over 13 amino acids. As DNA, the CDR3 is TGCAGCGTTGAAAGACCGGTCACAGATACGCAGTATTTT. Protein product: CSVERPVTDTQYF.

This clonotype has more than one count but fewer than ten. The chain recombines TRBV27 with TRBJ2-1; TRBD2 is a possible D gene (7 bases). The CDR3 is 16 amino acids. Germline V CDR1 and CDR2: MNHEY, SMNVEV (reference sequence). V shed 8 bases and J shed 6 bases, with 23 bases lying between them. The DNA of the CDR3 is TGTGCCAGCCGTAGTGGGGGGGCCGGGGAGGGCAATGAGCAGTTCTTC. This codes for CASRSGGAGEGNEQFF.

Worth noting for this clonotype: A read error may explain this, as a much larger clone is one base away. The rearrangement links TRBV20-1 to TRBJ2-7; a possible D gene is TRBD2 (6 bases). From germline, CDR1 is DFQATT and CDR2 SNEGSKA (reference sequence). The CDR3 is made up of 15 amino acids. Trimming left V 4 bases short and J 7 bases short, with 23 bases between. This CDR3 is CSAMLAPLALGEQYF. CDR3 coding DNA: TGCAGTGCTATGCTAGCGCCACTAGCCTTAGGGGAGCAGTACTTC.

The chain couples TRBV20-1 to TRBJ2-3; D remains unclear. This CDR3 has 13 amino acids. V was clipped by 3 bases and J by 0 bases, with 7 bases between them. CDR1 DFQATT and CDR2 SNEGSKA come from the germline V gene (reference sequence). The CDR3 region is CSASLTSTDTQYF. CDR3 nucleotide sequence: TGCAGTGCTAGCCTGACTAGCACAGATACGCAGTATTTT.

This clonotype was recorded at least ten times. The chain is built from TRBV11-2 and TRBJ1-4; D ambiguous. The CDR3 loop spans 13 amino acids. The germline CDR1 and CDR2 sequences are SGHAT and FQNNGV. Trimming shortened V by 2 bases and J by 8 bases, and 9 bases separated the two germline ends. The CDR3 DNA follows: TGTGCCAGCAGCTTAATTCTCCAAGAAAAACTGTTTTTT. Translation: CASSLILQEKLFF.

This clonotype was recorded many times. This sequence joins TRBV7-2 and TRBJ2-1; 7 bases fit TRBD2. Germline loops: CDR1 SGHTA, CDR2 FQGNSA. The CDR3 is 16 residues long. V trimming: 0 bases; J trimming: 7 bases; junction bases outside the gene matches: 9. CDR3 amino acids: CASSLATGTTRNEQFF. The CDR3 nucleotides are TGTGCCAGCAGCTTAGCTACCGGGACTACTCGAAATGAGCAGTTCTTC.

At least ten counts were recorded for this clonotype. The chain employs TRBV6-1 and TRBJ2-7, with 10 nucleotides matching TRBD2. The CDR3 is 16 amino acids. The ends lost 5 bases at V and 2 bases at J; junction bases unmatched: 9. Germline loops: CDR1 MNHNS, CDR2 SASEGT. The CDR3 nucleotides read TGTGCCAGCAGTCAATCTAGCGGGAGCCCTACCTACGAGCAGTACTTC. It specifies CASSQSSGSPTYEQYF.

This clonotype was found a few times. The V and J genes are TRBV20-1 and TRBJ2-1; 12 bases match TRBD1. The length of the CDR3 is 15 residues. With V trimmed by 6 bases and J by 8 bases, 11 bases remained unmatched. Germline V gives CDR1 DFQATT, CDR2 SNEGSKA (reference sequence). DNA for the CDR3: TGCAGTGCCCACCCCGGGACAGGGGGCTTCGATGAGCAGTTCTTC. This codes for CSAHPGTGGFDEQFF.

This clonotype was recorded many times. The chain links TRBV11-2 to TRBJ2-7; 10 nucleotides agree with TRBD2. Germline V CDR1 and CDR2: SGHAT, FQNNGV. The CDR3 covers 16 residues. Trimming at V came to 5 bases and at J to 7 bases, leaving 14 bases not matched to a gene. The DNA for the CDR3 is TGTGCCAGCAGCCCAGGGGCTAGCGGGAGAGAAGGGGAGCAGTACTTC. Encoded protein: CASSPGASGREGEQYF.

The chain has TRBV28 and TRBJ1-2; D might be TRBD1 (5 bases). Between the trimmed V and J ends, which lost 4 bases and 7 bases, there was a span of 10 bases. The CDR3 is 12 residues long. Germline CDR1 is MDHEN and CDR2 is SYDVKM. Here the CDR3 reads CASSYDGGGYTF. The CDR3 region has the DNA TGTGCCAGCAGTTACGATGGGGGTGGCTACACCTTC.

This clonotype was recorded at least ten times. The chain couples TRBV7-3 to TRBJ2-1; no clear D gene. Germline values: CDR1 SGHTA, CDR2 FQGTGA. The CDR3 is 13 residues long. The V end was cut by 1 base, the J end by 6 bases, with 7 bases between. CDR3 amino acids: CASSLMGLNEQFF. The CDR3 DNA follows: TGTGCCAGCAGCTTAATGGGTCTCAATGAGCAGTTCTTC.